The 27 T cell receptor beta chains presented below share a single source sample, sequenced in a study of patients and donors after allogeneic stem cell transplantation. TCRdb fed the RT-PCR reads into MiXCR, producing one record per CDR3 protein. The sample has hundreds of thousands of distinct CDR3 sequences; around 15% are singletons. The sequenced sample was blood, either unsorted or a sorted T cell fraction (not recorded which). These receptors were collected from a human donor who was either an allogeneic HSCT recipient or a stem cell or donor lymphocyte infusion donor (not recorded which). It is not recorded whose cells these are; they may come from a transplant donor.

The CDR3 region has the DNA TGTGCCAGCAGTTTAGGTTGGGATGGCGGGAGTCGCACTGAGCAGTTCTTC. This encodes CASSLGWDGGSRTEQFF. The V call is TRBV12-3 or TRBV12-4, the J call TRBJ2-1, with TRBD2 identical over 7 bases. CDR3 length: 17 amino acids. The junction had 15 bases not matched to a gene; V was cut back by 1 base and J by 9 bases.

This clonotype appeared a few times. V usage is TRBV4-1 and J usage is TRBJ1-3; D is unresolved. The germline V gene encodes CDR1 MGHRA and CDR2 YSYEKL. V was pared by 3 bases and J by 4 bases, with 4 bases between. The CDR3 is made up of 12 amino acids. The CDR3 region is CASSHSGNTIYF. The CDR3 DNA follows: TGCGCCAGCAGCCACTCGGGAAACACCATATATTTT.

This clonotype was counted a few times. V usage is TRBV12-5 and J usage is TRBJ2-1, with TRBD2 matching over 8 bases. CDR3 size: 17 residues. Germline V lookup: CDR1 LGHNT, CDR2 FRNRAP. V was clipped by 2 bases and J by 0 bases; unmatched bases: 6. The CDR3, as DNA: TGTGCTAGTGGTTTGACCACTAGCGGTAGCTCCTACAATGAGCAGTTCTTC. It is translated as CASGLTTSGSSYNEQFF. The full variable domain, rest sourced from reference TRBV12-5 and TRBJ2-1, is DARVTQTPRHKVTEMGQEVTMRCQPILGHNTVFWYRQTMMQGLELLAYFRNRAPLDDSGMPKDRFSAEMPDATLATLKIQPSEPRDSAVYFCASGLTTSGSSYNEQFFGPGTRLTVL.

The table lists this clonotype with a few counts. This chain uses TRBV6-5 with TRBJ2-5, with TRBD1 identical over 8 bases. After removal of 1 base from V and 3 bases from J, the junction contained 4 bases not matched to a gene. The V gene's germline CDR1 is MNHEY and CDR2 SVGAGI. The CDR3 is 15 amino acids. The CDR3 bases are TGTGCCAGCAGTTACTTCGGGACAGGAGAAGAGACCCAGTACTTC. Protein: CASSYFGTGEETQYF.

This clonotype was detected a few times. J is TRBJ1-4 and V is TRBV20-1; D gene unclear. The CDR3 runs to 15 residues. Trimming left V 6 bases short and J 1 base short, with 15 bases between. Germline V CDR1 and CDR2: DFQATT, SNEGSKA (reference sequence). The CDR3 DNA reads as TGCAGTGCCACCCGCGACCGCCGAACTAATGAAAAACTGTTTTTT. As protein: CSATRDRRTNEKLFF.

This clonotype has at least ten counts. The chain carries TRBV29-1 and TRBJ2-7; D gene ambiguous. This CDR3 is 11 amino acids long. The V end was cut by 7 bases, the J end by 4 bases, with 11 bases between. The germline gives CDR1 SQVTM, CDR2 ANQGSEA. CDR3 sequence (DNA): TGCAGCGCCTCGACCAGTTACGAGCAGTACTTC. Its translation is CSASTSYEQYF.

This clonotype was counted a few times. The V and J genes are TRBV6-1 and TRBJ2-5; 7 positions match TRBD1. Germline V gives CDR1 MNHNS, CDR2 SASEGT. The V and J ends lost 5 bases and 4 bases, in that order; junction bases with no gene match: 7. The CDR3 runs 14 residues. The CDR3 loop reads CASSRRGRRETQYF. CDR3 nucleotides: TGTGCCAGCAGTCGTAGGGGGCGCAGAGAGACCCAGTACTTC.

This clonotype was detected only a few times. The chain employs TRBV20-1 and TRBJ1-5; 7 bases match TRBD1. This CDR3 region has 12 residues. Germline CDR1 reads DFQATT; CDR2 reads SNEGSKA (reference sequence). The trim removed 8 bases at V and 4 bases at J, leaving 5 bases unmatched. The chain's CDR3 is CSLTGPNQPQHF. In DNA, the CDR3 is TGCAGTTTGACAGGGCCGAATCAGCCCCAGCATTTT.

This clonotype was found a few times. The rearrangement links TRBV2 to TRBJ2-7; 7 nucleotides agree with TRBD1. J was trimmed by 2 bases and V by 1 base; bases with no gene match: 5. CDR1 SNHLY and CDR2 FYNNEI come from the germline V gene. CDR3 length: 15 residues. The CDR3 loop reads CASSEGNRGPYEQYF. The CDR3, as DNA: TGTGCCAGCAGTGAAGGAAACAGGGGACCCTACGAGCAGTACTTC.

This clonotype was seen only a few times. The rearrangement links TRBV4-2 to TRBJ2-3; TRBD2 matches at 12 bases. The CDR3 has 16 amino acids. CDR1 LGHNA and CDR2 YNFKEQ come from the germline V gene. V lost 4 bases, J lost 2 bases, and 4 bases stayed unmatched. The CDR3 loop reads CASSLRTSGTTDTQYF. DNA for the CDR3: TGTGCCAGCAGCCTCCGGACTAGCGGGACCACAGATACGCAGTATTTT.

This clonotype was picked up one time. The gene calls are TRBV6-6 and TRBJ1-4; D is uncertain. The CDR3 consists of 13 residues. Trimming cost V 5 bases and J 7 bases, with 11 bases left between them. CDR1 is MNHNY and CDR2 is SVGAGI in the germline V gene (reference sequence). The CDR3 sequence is CASSPLLIEKLFF. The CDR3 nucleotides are TGTGCCAGCAGTCCCCTACTGATTGAAAAACTGTTTTTT.

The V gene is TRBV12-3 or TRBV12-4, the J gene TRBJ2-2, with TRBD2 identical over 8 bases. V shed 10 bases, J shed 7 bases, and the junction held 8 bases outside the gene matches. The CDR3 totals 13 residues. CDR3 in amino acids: CATQRESVGELFF. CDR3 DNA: TGTGCCACCCAGCGGGAGTCGGTCGGGGAGCTGTTTTTT.

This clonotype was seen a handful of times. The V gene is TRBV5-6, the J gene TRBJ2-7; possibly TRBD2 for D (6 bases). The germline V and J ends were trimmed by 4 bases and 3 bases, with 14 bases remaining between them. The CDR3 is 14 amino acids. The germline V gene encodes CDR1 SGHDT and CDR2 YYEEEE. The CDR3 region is CASSAVPGGYEQYF. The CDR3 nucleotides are TGTGCCAGCAGCGCGGTCCCCGGGGGCTACGAGCAGTACTTC.

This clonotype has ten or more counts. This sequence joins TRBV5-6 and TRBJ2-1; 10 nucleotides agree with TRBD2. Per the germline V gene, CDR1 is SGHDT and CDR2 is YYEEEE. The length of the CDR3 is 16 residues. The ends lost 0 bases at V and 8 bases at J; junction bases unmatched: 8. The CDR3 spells CASSLGPGTSDHEQFF. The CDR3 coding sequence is TGTGCCAGCAGCTTGGGTCCCGGGACTAGCGACCATGAGCAGTTCTTC.

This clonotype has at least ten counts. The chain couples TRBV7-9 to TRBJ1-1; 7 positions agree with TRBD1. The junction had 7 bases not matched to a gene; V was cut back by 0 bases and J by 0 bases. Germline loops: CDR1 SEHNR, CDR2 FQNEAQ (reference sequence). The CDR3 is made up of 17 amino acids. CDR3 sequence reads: CASSLASRTGLNTEAFF. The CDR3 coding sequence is TGTGCCAGCAGCTTAGCTTCTCGGACAGGCCTGAACACTGAAGCTTTCTTT.

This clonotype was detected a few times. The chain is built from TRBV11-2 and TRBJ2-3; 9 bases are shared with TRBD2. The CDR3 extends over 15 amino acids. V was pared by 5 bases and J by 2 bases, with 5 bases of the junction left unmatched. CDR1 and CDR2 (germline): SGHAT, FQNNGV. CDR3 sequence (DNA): TGTGCCAGCAGCCCCCGGACTAGCGACACAGATACGCAGTATTTT. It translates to CASSPRTSDTDTQYF.

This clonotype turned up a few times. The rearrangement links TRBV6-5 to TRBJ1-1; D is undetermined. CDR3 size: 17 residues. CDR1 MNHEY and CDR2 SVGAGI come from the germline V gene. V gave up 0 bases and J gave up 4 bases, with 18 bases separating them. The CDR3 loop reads CASSYSARLKAATEAFF. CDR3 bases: TGTGCCAGCAGTTACTCCGCCAGGTTGAAGGCGGCCACTGAAGCTTTCTTT.

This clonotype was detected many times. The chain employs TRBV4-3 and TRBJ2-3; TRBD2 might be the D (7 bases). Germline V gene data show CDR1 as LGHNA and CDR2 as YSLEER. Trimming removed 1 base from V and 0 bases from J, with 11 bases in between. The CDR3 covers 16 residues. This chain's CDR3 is CASSQAGGPSTDTQYF. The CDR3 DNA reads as TGCGCCAGCAGCCAAGCGGGGGGCCCAAGCACAGATACGCAGTATTTT.

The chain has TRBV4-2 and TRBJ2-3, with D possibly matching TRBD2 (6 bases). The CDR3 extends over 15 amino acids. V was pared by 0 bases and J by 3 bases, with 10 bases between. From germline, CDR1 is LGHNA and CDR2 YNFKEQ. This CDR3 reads CASSQELAVTDTQYF. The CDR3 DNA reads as TGTGCCAGCAGCCAAGAGTTAGCGGTTACAGATACGCAGTATTTT.

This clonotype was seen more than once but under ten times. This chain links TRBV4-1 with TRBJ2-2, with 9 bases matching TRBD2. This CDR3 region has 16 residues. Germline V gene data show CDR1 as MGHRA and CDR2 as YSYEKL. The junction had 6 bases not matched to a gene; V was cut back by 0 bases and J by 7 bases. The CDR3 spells CASSQDAGGAGGELFF. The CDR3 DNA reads TGCGCCAGCAGCCAAGATGCGGGAGGGGCCGGCGGGGAGCTGTTTTTT.

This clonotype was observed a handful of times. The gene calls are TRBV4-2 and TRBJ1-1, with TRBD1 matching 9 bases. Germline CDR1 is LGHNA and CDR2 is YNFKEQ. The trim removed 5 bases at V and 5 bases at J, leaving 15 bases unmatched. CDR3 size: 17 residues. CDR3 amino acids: CASSYALWGQGVTEAFF. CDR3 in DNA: TGTGCCAGCAGCTACGCGTTGTGGGGACAGGGAGTGACTGAAGCTTTCTTT.

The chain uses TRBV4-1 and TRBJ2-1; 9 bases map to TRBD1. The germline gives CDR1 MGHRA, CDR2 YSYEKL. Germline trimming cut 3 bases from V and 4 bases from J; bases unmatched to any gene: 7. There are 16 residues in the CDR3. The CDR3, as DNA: TGCGCCAGCAGCCATCCGGACAGGGGAGGGTACAATGAGCAGTTCTTC. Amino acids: CASSHPDRGGYNEQFF.

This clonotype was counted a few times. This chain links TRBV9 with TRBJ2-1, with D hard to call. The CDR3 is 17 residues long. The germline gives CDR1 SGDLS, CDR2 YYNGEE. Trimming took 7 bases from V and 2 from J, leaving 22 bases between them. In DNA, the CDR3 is TGTGCCAGCGTATGCTGTACCGGACGGCGCCCCTACAATGAGCAGTTCTTC. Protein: CASVCCTGRRPYNEQFF. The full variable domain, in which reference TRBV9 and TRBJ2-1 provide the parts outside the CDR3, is DSGVTQTPKHLITATGQRVTLRCSPRSGDLSVYWYQQSLDQGLQFLIQYYNGEERAKGNILERFSAQQFPDLHSELNLSSLELGDSALYFCASVCCTGRRPYNEQFFGPGTRLTVL.

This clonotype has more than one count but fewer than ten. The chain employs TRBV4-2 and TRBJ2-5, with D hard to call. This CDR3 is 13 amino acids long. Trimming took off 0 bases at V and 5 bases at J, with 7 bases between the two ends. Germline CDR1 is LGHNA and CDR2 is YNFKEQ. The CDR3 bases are TGTGCCAGCAGCCAAGAATTAGGCGAGACCCAGTACTTC. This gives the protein CASSQELGETQYF.

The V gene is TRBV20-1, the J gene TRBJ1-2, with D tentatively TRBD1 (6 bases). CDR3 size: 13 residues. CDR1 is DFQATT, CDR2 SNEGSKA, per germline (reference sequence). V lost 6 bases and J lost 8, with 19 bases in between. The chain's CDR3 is CSALDRNGAGYTF. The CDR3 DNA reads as TGCAGTGCCTTGGACAGAAATGGAGCCGGCTACACCTTC.

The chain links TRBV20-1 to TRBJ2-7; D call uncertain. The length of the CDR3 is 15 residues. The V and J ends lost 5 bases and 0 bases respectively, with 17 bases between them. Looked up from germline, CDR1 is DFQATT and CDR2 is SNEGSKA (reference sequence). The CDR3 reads CSAGSYRAYSYEQYF. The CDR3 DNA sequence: TGCAGTGCTGGGTCCTACAGAGCATACTCCTACGAGCAGTACTTC.

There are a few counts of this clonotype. The DNA of the CDR3 is TGCGCCAGCAGCCAATCGACCAACATGAGGGGGAGGAGAGAAGGCTACACCTTC. This sequence encodes CASSQSTNMRGRREGYTF. The chain couples TRBV4-1 to TRBJ1-2; a possible D gene is TRBD1 (6 bases). Looked up from germline, CDR1 is MGHRA and CDR2 is YSYEKL. The CDR3 extends over 18 amino acids. Trimming shortened V by 2 bases and J by 8 bases, and 27 bases separated the two germline ends.